This T cell receptor (beta chain) stems from a study of blood T cell repertoires in COVID-19. Overall study: Samples of COVID-19 (acute and convalescent) were obtained from the United States, Italy and Spain. Nucleic acid was either cDNA or gDNA, and it came from T cells, B-cell-depleted T cells, or PBMCs.

Methods used by the authors: Estimates of nucleated cell counts were drawn from the amplification of reference gene primers. Repertoires were generated with immunoSEQ multiplex PCR, while TCRdb's copy carries only in-frame clones and drops some. V and J calls plus clone size are reproduced from that table; the DNA served to infer D and trimming. The sample carries about 420,000 clones, 70% to 90% recorded once. The CDR3 runs to 14 residues. Germline assignment: CDR1 LGHDT and CDR2 YNNKEL (reference sequence). V trimming: 4 bases; J trimming: 3 bases; junction bases outside the gene matches: 6. This clonotype originated in a man aged 18-30 years with COVID-19, enrolled during active disease. Sequencing was performed on peripheral blood. The chain uses TRBV3-1 (or the pseudogene TRBV3-2) and TRBJ2-7; 7 bases map to TRBD1. The CDR3 coding sequence is TGTGCCAGCAGCCGACAGGGCAGAAGCTACGAGCAGTACTTC. Translation gives CASSRQGRSYEQYF.